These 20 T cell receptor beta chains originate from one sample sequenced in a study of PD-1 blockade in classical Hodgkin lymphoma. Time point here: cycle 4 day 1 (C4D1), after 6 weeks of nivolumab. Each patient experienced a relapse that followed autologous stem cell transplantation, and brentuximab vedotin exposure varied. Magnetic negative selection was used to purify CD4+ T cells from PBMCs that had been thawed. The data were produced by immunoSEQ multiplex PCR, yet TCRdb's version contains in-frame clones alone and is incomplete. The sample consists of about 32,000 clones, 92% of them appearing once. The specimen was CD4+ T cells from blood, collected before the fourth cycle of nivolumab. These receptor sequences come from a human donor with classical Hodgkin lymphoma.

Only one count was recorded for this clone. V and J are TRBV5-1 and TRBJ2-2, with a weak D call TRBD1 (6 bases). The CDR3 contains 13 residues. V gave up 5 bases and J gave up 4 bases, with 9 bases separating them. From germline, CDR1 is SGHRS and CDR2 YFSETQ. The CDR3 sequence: CASRQGITGELFF. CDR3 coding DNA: TGCGCCAGCAGACAGGGTATCACCGGGGAGCTGTTTTTT.

CDR3 coding DNA: TGTGCCAGCAGTAGACCCTCGCGCGGGGAGACCCAGTACTTC. The encoded protein is CASSRPSRGETQYF. The chain carries TRBV28 and TRBJ2-5; a possible D gene is TRBD2 (5 bases). Germline V gene lookup returns CDR1 MDHEN and CDR2 SYDVKM. The CDR3 contains 14 residues. Trimming pared 5 bases from V and 5 bases from J, leaving 15 bases between.

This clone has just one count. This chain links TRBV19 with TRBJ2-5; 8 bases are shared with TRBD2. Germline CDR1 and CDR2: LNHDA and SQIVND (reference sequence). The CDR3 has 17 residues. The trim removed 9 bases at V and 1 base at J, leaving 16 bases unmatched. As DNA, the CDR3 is TGTGCCAGCCCGGGGGGGCCTACAGGCACCGGCCAAGAGACCCAGTACTTC. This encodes CASPGGPTGTGQETQYF.

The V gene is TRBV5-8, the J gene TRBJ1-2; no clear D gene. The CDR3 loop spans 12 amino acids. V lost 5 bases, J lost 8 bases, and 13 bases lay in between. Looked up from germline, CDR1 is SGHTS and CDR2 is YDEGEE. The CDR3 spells CASRRVVGGYTF. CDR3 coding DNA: TGTGCCAGCAGGAGGGTCGTTGGCGGCTACACCTTC.

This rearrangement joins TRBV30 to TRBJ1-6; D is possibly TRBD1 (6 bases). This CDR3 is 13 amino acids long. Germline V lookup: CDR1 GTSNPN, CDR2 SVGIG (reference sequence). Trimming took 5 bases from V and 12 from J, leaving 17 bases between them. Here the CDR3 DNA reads TGTGCCTGGCAGTGGCAGGGGATGGAACCCCTCCACTTT. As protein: CAWQWQGMEPLHF.

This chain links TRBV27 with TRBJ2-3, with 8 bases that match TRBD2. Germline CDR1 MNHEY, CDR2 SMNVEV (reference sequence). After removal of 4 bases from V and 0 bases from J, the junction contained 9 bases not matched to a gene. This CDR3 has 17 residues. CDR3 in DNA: TGTGCCAGCAGTTCCAGACTAGCGTCTTCTAGCACAGATACGCAGTATTTT. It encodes CASSSRLASSSTDTQYF.

The CDR3 sequence is CASSVPDRGRWEQYF. DNA for the CDR3: TGTGCCAGCAGCGTCCCGGACAGGGGCCGTTGGGAGCAGTACTTC. The chain has TRBV7-9 and TRBJ2-7; 9 bases line up with TRBD1. V trimming: 5 bases; J trimming: 7 bases; junction bases outside the gene matches: 12. This CDR3 is 15 amino acids long. CDR1 SEHNR and CDR2 FQNEAQ come from the germline V gene (reference sequence).

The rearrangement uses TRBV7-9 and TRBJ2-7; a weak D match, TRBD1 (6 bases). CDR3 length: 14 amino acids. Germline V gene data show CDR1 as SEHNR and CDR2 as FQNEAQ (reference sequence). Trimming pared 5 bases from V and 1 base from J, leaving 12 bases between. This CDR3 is CASSLTGLSYEQYF. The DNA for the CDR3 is TGTGCCAGCAGCCTAACAGGGTTGTCCTACGAGCAGTACTTC. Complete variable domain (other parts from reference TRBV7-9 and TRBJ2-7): DTGVSQNPRHKITKRGQNVTFRCDPISEHNRLYWYRQTLGQGPEFLTYFQNEAQLEKSRLLSDRFSAERPKGSFSTLEIQRTEQGDSAMYLCASSLTGLSYEQYFGPGTRLTVT.

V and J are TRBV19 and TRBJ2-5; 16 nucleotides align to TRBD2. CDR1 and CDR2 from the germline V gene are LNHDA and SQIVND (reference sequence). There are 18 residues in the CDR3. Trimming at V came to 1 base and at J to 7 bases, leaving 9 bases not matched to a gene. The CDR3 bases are TGTGCCAGTAGTATAGGAGGGACTAGCGGGAGGGTTTCCGCGACCCAGTACTTC. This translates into CASSIGGTSGRVSATQYF.

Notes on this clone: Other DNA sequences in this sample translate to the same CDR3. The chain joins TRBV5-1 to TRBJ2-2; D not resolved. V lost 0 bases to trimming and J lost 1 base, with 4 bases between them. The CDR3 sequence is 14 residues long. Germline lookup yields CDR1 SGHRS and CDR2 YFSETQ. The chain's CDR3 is CASSLAGNTGELFF. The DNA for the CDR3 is TGCGCCAGCAGCTTGGCCGGGAACACCGGGGAGCTGTTTTTT.

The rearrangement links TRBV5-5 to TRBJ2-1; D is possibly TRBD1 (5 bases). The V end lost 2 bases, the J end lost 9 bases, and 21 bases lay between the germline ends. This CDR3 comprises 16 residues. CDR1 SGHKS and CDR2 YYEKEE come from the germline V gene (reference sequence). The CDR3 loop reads CASSLGGLRVSGEQFF. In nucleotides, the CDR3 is TGTGCCAGCAGCTTAGGTGGTCTCAGGGTATCCGGTGAGCAGTTCTTC. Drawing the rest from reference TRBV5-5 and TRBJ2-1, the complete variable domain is DAGVTQSPTHLIKTRGQQVTLRCSPISGHKSVSWYQQVLGQGPQFIFQYYEKEERGRGNFPDRFSARQFPNYSSELNVNALLLGDSALYLCASSLGGLRVSGEQFFGPGTRLTVL.

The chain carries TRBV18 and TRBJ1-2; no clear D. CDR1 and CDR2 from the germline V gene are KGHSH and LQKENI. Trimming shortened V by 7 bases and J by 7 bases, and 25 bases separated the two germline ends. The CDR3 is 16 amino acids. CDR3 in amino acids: CASFTKIESLVGGYTF. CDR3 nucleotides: TGTGCCAGCTTCACCAAGATAGAGTCCTTGGTTGGTGGCTACACCTTC.

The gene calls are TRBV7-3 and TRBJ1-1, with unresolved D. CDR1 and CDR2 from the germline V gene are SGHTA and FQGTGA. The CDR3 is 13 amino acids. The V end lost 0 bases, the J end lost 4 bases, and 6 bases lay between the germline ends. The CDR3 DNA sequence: TGTGCCAGCAGCTTAACGGTCACCACTGAAGCTTTCTTT. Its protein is CASSLTVTTEAFF.

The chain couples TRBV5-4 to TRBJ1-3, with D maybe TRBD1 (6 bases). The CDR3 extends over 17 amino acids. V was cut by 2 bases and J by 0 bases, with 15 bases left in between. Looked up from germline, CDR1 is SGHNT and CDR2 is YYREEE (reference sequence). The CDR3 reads CASSLGTWEGSGNTIYF. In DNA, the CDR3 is TGTGCCAGCAGCTTAGGGACATGGGAGGGCTCTGGAAACACCATATATTTT.

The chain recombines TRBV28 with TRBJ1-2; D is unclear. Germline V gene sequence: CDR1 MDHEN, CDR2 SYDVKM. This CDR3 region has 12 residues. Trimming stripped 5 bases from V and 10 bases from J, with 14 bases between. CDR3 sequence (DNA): TGTGCCAGCAGTATGGACCCTTACTTCTACACCTTC. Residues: CASSMDPYFYTF.

The chain's CDR3 is CASSMRAGSYEQYF. CDR3 sequence (DNA): TGTGCCAGTAGTATGAGGGCGGGTTCGTACGAGCAGTACTTC. The J gene is TRBJ2-7, the V gene TRBV19, with a tentative D call TRBD2 (5 bases). V was pared by 3 bases and J by 4 bases, with 13 bases between. Per the germline V gene, CDR1 is LNHDA and CDR2 is SQIVND (reference sequence). The CDR3 spans 14 residues.

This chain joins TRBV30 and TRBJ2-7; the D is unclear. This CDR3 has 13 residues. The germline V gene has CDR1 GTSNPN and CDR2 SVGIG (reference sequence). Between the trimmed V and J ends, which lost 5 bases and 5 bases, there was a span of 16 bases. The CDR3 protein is CAWGLTFDNEQYF. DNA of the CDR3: TGTGCCTGGGGGTTGACCTTCGACAACGAGCAGTACTTC.

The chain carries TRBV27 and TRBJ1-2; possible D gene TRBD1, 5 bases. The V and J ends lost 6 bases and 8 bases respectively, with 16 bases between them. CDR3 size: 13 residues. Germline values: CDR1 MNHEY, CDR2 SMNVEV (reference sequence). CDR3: CASSLTGTNGYTF. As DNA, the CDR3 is TGTGCCAGCAGCTTAACCGGGACTAACGGCTACACCTTC.

Here the CDR3 reads CASSDSGADTEAFF. CDR3 nucleotide sequence: TGTGCCAGCAGTGACTCCGGGGCGGACACTGAAGCTTTCTTT. The chain joins TRBV6-4 to TRBJ1-1; tentative D call: TRBD1 (5 bases). CDR1 and CDR2 (germline): MRHNA, SNTAGT. V lost 0 bases and J 3 bases, leaving 8 bases between the germline ends. The CDR3 has 14 amino acids.

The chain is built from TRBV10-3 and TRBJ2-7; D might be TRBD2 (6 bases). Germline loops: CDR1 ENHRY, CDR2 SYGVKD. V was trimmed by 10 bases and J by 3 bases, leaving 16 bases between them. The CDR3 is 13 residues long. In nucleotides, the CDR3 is TGTGCCAATTCGGGCGGGATCAACTACGAGCAGTACTTC. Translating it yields CANSGGINYEQYF.